The rows below give T cell receptor beta chains drawn from one sample of a study of shared clonotypes between healthy human individuals. Measured with immunoSEQ multiplex PCR; TCRdb has only the in-frame clones, and not every one. The sample records about 680,000 clones, about 91% being singletons. The sample consisted of naive CD8+ T cells sorted from blood. Source of these receptors: a man under 40 in good health. The CDR3 runs from the conserved cysteine through the conserved F or W. D genes are given only for firm matches. Clone size is not always given. Where it is, it says once, few, many or a class for expanded clones.

NA	TRBV6-5	TRBJ1-1	TRBD1	CARTGRIRITEAFF	TGTGCCAGGACAGGGAGGATTCGGATCACTGAAGCTTTCTTT
NA	TRBV29-1	TRBJ1-1	NA	CSALSGSAEAFF	TGCAGCGCCCTTTCGGGGAGCGCTGAAGCTTTCTTT
NA	TRBV5-5	TRBJ2-1	NA	CASSLVRTGNEQFF	TGTGCCAGCAGCTTGGTTCGCACAGGGAATGAGCAGTTCTTC
NA	TRBV27	TRBJ2-1	NA	CASNSGVPEVNEQFF	TGTGCCAGCAATTCGGGGGTACCCGAGGTCAATGAGCAGTTCTTC
NA	TRBV27	TRBJ1-5	TRBD1	CASSVQGANQPQHF	TGTGCCAGCAGTGTACAGGGGGCCAATCAGCCCCAGCATTTT
few	TRBV2	TRBJ2-7	TRBD1	CASRTGSWYEQYF	TGTGCCAGCAGGACAGGGAGTTGGTACGAGCAGTACTTC
NA	TRBV27	TRBJ2-3	NA	CASSPSQEPWGTDTQYF	TGTGCCAGCAGTCCAAGTCAAGAGCCCTGGGGCACAGATACGCAGTATTTT
NA	TRBV12-5	TRBJ2-1	TRBD1	CASGLITGGSNEQFF	TGTGCTAGTGGTTTGATAACAGGGGGCTCCAATGAGCAGTTCTTC
NA	TRBV5-1	TRBJ2-1	NA	CASSAGDTYNEQFF	TGCGCCAGCAGCGCCGGGGACACCTACAATGAGCAGTTCTTC
NA	TRBV4-1	TRBJ1-1	NA	CASSQEGVGNTEAFF	TGCGCCAGCAGCCAAGAAGGAGTCGGCAACACTGAAGCTTTCTTT
NA	TRBV5-5	TRBJ2-3	NA	CASSHYDTDTDTQYF	TGTGCCAGCAGCCACTACGACACAGACACAGATACGCAGTATTTT
NA	TRBV28	TRBJ1-3	NA	CASSPGTGGNTIYF	TGTGCCAGCAGTCCCGGGACTGGTGGAAACACCATATATTTT
NA	TRBV6-5	TRBJ2-7	TRBD2	CASSYWGTSPREQYF	TGTGCCAGCAGTTACTGGGGGACTAGTCCCCGCGAGCAGTACTTC
NA	TRBV19	TRBJ2-7	TRBD1	CASSIRDRGTYEQYF	TGTGCCAGTAGTATCCGGGACAGGGGAACCTACGAGCAGTACTTC
NA	TRBV28	TRBJ1-2	NA	CASSLYHRTDYGYTF	TGTGCCAGCAGTTTATATCACCGGACAGACTATGGCTACACCTTC
NA	TRBV27	TRBJ1-1	NA	CATLETVTDSAFF	TGTGCCACCCTTGAGACAGTCACAGACTCGGCTTTCTTT
NA	TRBV27	TRBJ1-1	NA	CASRRAGRANTEAFF	TGTGCCAGCAGGCGGGCAGGGAGGGCGAACACTGAAGCTTTCTTT
NA	TRBV19	TRBJ2-2	NA	CASSIVAGNTGELFF	TGTGCCAGTAGTATAGTGGCCGGGAACACCGGGGAGCTGTTTTTT
NA	TRBV7-6	TRBJ1-1	NA	CASSLGLAGEGGTEAFF	TGTGCCAGCAGCTTAGGGTTAGCAGGGGAGGGTGGCACTGAAGCTTTCTTT
NA	TRBV7-9	TRBJ2-3	TRBD2	CASSLASGRARDTQYF	TGTGCCAGCAGCTTAGCTAGCGGGAGGGCCAGGGATACGCAGTATTTT
NA	TRBV7-9	TRBJ2-7	NA	CASSYRHTEGATYEQYF	TGTGCCAGCAGCTACCGCCATACGGAGGGGGCCACCTACGAGCAGTACTTC
NA	TRBV6-6	TRBJ2-1	NA	CASSLQGSYNEQFF	TGTGCCAGCAGCTTACAGGGATCCTACAATGAGCAGTTCTTC
NA	TRBV27	TRBJ2-7	NA	CASSLYARPLVNEQYF	TGTGCCAGCAGTTTATATGCTAGGCCGCTAGTCAACGAGCAGTACTTC
NA	TRBV28	TRBJ2-5	NA	CASWAGAQETQYF	TGTGCCAGCTGGGCAGGGGCCCAAGAGACCCAGTACTTC
NA	TRBV4-3	TRBJ1-2	NA	CASSQEIGRGMYGYTF	TGCGCCAGCAGCCAAGAAATAGGACGGGGGATGTATGGCTACACCTTC
NA	TRBV11-2	TRBJ1-4	NA	CASSKGTEDEWNEKLFF	TGTGCCAGCAGTAAGGGGACTGAAGACGAGTGGAATGAAAAACTGTTTTTT
NA	TRBV4-1	TRBJ2-5	NA	CASSQDNRRRLTKGETQYF	TGCGCCAGCAGCCAAGATAATCGGCGGAGACTCACCAAGGGGGAGACCCAGTACTTC
NA	TRBV9	TRBJ2-7	NA	CASSVGGTYEQYF	TGTGCCAGCAGCGTAGGCGGGACATACGAGCAGTACTTC
NA	TRBV10-2	TRBJ2-5	TRBD2	CASSTRLAGGLETQYF	TGCGCCAGCAGTACCAGACTAGCGGGAGGGCTTGAGACCCAGTACTTC
NA	TRBV4-3	TRBJ1-1	TRBD1	CASSQEAGQGETEAFF	TGCGCCAGCAGCCAAGAAGCGGGACAGGGTGAGACTGAAGCTTTCTTT
NA	TRBV19	TRBJ2-7	TRBD2	CASSSGSGFYYEQYF	TGTGCCAGTAGTAGCGGGAGCGGTTTTTACTACGAGCAGTACTTC
NA	TRBV28	TRBJ2-1	NA	CASSLRGGYNEQFF	TGTGCCAGCAGTTTGAGGGGCGGCTACAATGAGCAGTTCTTC
NA	TRBV11-2	TRBJ2-1	NA	CASSLRFHNEQFF	TGTGCCAGCAGCTTACGGTTTCACAATGAGCAGTTCTTC
NA	TRBV2	TRBJ2-2	TRBD1	CATLGDRGTGELFF	TGTGCCACCTTAGGGGACAGGGGTACTGGGGAGCTGTTTTTT
NA	TRBV25-1	TRBJ2-5	NA	CASSEFLDIQETQYF	TGTGCCAGCAGTGAATTCTTAGACATTCAAGAGACCCAGTACTTC
NA	TRBV5-1	TRBJ1-1	NA	CASSSVQGIGTEAFF	TGCGCCAGCAGCTCGGTACAGGGTATTGGAACTGAAGCTTTCTTT
NA	TRBV6-5	TRBJ2-3	TRBD2	CASSPLWERGQGYF	TGTGCCAGCAGTCCCCTCTGGGAGCGGGGGCAGGGGTATTTT
NA	TRBV7-9	TRBJ1-2	NA	CASSLDLHLGYTF	TGTGCCAGCAGCTTAGATCTACACCTTGGCTACACCTTC
NA	TRBV27	TRBJ1-1	NA	CASSLFPGAGTEAFF	TGTGCCAGCAGTTTATTTCCGGGGGCAGGCACTGAAGCTTTCTTT
NA	TRBV10-1	TRBJ2-7	TRBD1	CASSESIGTGGLVSWQYF	TGCGCCAGCAGTGAGTCCATCGGGACAGGGGGACTAGTCTCCTGGCAGTACTTC
once	TRBV1	TRBJ2-7	NA	CTSSQEREQYF	TGCACCAGCAGCCAAGAGAGAGAGCAGTACTTC
NA	TRBV5-1	TRBJ2-3	TRBD1	CASCPGTGSTDTQYF	TGCGCCAGCTGCCCCGGGACAGGGTCCACAGATACGCAGTATTTT
NA	TRBV6-6	TRBJ2-7	NA	CASSYRASDYEQYF	TGTGCCAGCAGTTACCGGGCTTCCGACTACGAGCAGTACTTC
NA	TRBV7-9	TRBJ2-7	NA	CASSLGQESYEQYF	TGTGCCAGCAGCTTAGGACAGGAATCCTACGAGCAGTACTTC
NA	TRBV5-5	TRBJ1-1	TRBD1	CASSLGQGGKDTEAFF	TGTGCCAGCAGCTTGGGACAGGGAGGGAAGGACACTGAAGCTTTCTTT
NA	TRBV6-1	TRBJ2-7	TRBD1	CRTGSYEQYF	TGTAGGACAGGGAGCTACGAGCAGTACTTC
NA	TRBV7-6	TRBJ2-3	NA	CASSSGRTDTQYF	TGTGCCAGCAGCAGCGGACGCACAGATACGCAGTATTTT
few	TRBV30	TRBJ2-1	TRBD2	CAWSVLAGYNEQFF	TGTGCCTGGAGTGTCCTAGCGGGATACAATGAGCAGTTCTTC
once	TRBV28	TRBJ1-2	NA	CASSLTTNGYTF	TGTGCCAGCAGTTTAACCACAAATGGCTACACCTTC